This paragraph covers one TCR beta chain sequence. The CDR3 length is 14 residues. Deletions cut 0 bases from V and 6 bases from J, with 12 bases between. Germline assignment: CDR1 SGHRS and CDR2 YFSETQ. TCRdb re-called the 5' RACE reads through MiXCR, storing one row per CDR3 protein. The table includes 350,000 to 450,000 distinct CDR3 sequences, around 18% detected once. This sample is drawn from a study of identical twins. This TCR came from a man in his forties or fifties in good health. V gene TRBV5-1 combines with J gene TRBJ1-2; D remains ambiguous. The sequencing input was naive T cells sorted from blood. CDR3 loop: CASSLGQLPNGYTF. The CDR3 DNA sequence: TGCGCCAGCAGCTTGGGGCAATTACCCAATGGCTACACCTTC.